These 13 T cell receptor beta chains share one sample of origin, sequenced in a study of T cell repertoires in cytomegalovirus infection. TCRdb itself ran the reads through MiXCR, one entry per CDR3 protein. The repertoire holds around 900,000 distinct CDR3 sequences, with roughly a third as singletons. Which antigens these TCRs recognize remains unknown. The sequences come from cultured CD8+ T cells from PBMCs, collected from culture after CMV antigen stimulation. The receptor set was obtained from a human donor in good health (CMV status not recorded). Some clones in this sample may be carry-over from other donors' samples.

The V call is TRBV20-1, the J call TRBJ2-7; D is perhaps TRBD2 (5 bases). There are 13 residues in the CDR3. CDR1 and CDR2 (germline): DFQATT, SNEGSKA (reference sequence). V lost 6 bases to trimming and J lost 0 bases, with 12 bases between them. CDR3 amino acids: CSAGGPNSYEQYV. The CDR3 nucleotides are TGCAGTGCAGGCGGGCCCAACTCCTACGAGCAGTACGTC.

The rearrangement uses TRBV12-3 or TRBV12-4 and TRBJ2-1; D is undetermined. Deletions cut 1 base from V and 6 bases from J, with 10 bases between. The CDR3 is 14 residues long. The CDR3: CASSLGGFSNEQFF. The CDR3 region has the DNA TGTGCCAGCAGTTTAGGGGGATTTTCCAATGAGCAGTTCTTC.

This clonotype was picked up a small number of times. This sequence joins TRBV7-9 and TRBJ1-4; no reliable D call. The CDR3 has 16 amino acids. V was shortened by 2 bases and J by 4 bases, with 14 bases between the two germline ends. Germline-derived CDR1 and CDR2 are SEHNR and FQNEAQ (reference sequence). The CDR3 sequence: CASSLSFGRGNEKLFF. CDR3 bases: TGTGCCAGCAGCTTATCTTTCGGACGGGGTAATGAAAAACTGTTTTTT.

The J gene is TRBJ2-5, the V gene TRBV6-1, with D hard to call. Between the trimmed V and J ends, which lost 5 bases and 1 base, there was a span of 11 bases. The CDR3 is 14 amino acids. Per the germline V gene, CDR1 is MNHNS and CDR2 is SASEGT. The CDR3 nucleotides read TGTGCCAGCAGTCGCCTAATGACCCAAGAGACCCAGTACTTC. Translating gives CASSRLMTQETQYF.

The table lists this clonotype with a few counts. The chain uses TRBV4-1 and TRBJ1-2; D is unresolved. Germline V gives CDR1 MGHRA, CDR2 YSYEKL. This CDR3 spans 13 amino acids. Trimming took off 0 bases at V and 8 bases at J, with 10 bases between the two ends. The CDR3 here is CASSQDRVSGYTF. The CDR3 DNA reads as TGCGCCAGCAGCCAAGATCGGGTGAGCGGCTACACCTTC.

This clonotype was detected only a few times. The chain combines TRBV27 with TRBJ2-5, with TRBD1 as a possible D gene (5 bases). This CDR3 region has 12 residues. Deletions cut 4 bases from V and 3 bases from J, with 6 bases between. Germline V gene lookup returns CDR1 MNHEY and CDR2 SMNVEV (reference sequence). The CDR3 nucleotides read TGTGCCAGCAGTTCGACAGAAGAGACCCAGTACTTC. This encodes CASSSTEETQYF.

The sample holds a few counts of this clonotype. The V call is TRBV6-6, the J call TRBJ1-5; 9 bases are a match to TRBD1. The CDR3 extends over 15 amino acids. V gave up 6 bases and J gave up 8 bases; unmatched junction bases: 11. CDR1 and CDR2 from the germline V gene are MNHNY and SVGAGI (reference sequence). In DNA form, the CDR3 reads TGTGCCAGCAGCCTTGGGACAGGGACCTGGGAGCCCCAGCATTTT. Translation: CASSLGTGTWEPQHF.

Turning to this clonotype: Just one base apart from a much larger clone, this may be a read error. The chain joins TRBV27 to TRBJ2-3, with TRBD2 identical over 9 bases. CDR1 MNHEY and CDR2 SMNVEV come from the germline V gene (reference sequence). The CDR3 is 14 residues long. The CDR3 DNA follows: TGTGCCAGCAGTTTTGCGGGGGGGCCTTATACGCGGTATTTT. This translates into CASSFAGGPYTRYF.

This clonotype occurred a few times. The chain joins TRBV13 to TRBJ2-1, with TRBD2 identical over 10 bases. The CDR3 extends over 17 amino acids. Trimming at V came to 6 bases and at J to 8 bases, leaving 16 bases not matched to a gene. Germline V CDR1 and CDR2: PRHDT, FYEKMQ (reference sequence). CDR3 region: CASRRTYERGGGDEQFF. CDR3 nucleotide sequence: TGTGCCAGCAGACGAACTTACGAGCGGGGGGGCGGTGATGAGCAGTTCTTC.

The V and J genes are TRBV15 and TRBJ2-1, with TRBD1 identical over 7 bases. V lost 10 bases to trimming and J lost 0 bases; unmatched junction nucleotides: 3. The CDR3 totals 13 residues. CDR1 and CDR2 (germline): LNHNV, YYDKDF (reference sequence). DNA of the CDR3: TGTGCCATCGGGACAGACTCCTACAATGAGCAGTTCTTC. It specifies CAIGTDSYNEQFF.

Note on this clonotype: A single base separates this from a much larger clone, so it may be a read error. J is TRBJ1-6 and V is TRBV12-3 or TRBV12-4; 7 bases line up with TRBD1. V lost 6 bases to trimming and J lost 6 bases; unmatched junction nucleotides: 5. The CDR3 has 14 residues. CDR3 in amino acids: CASRTTGTNSPLHF. Here the CDR3 DNA reads TGTGCCAGCAGAACGACAGGGACTAATTCACCCCTCCACTTT.

A few counts support this clonotype. The gene calls are TRBV20-1 and TRBJ2-2; D possibly corresponds to TRBD1 (6 bases). Germline-derived CDR1 and CDR2 are DFQATT and SNEGSKA (reference sequence). The germline V and J ends were trimmed by 5 bases and 0 bases, with 16 bases remaining between them. The CDR3 runs 16 residues. CDR3 protein: CSAPLRGFANTGELFF. The CDR3 nucleotides read TGCAGTGCTCCCCTCAGGGGCTTCGCGAACACCGGGGAGCTGTTTTTT.

The chain recombines TRBV7-3 with TRBJ2-6, with D hard to call. The V gene's germline CDR1 is SGHTA and CDR2 FQGTGA. This CDR3 is built from 12 residues. The germline V and J ends were trimmed by 5 bases and 11 bases, with 10 bases remaining between them. The CDR3 spells CASSEGLDVLTF. CDR3 DNA: TGTGCCAGCAGCGAAGGTCTGGACGTCCTGACTTTC. The full variable domain, in which reference TRBV7-3 and TRBJ2-6 provide the parts outside the CDR3, is GAGVSQTPSNKVTEKGKYVELRCDPISGHTALYWYRQSLGQGPEFLIYFQGTGAADDSGLPNDRFFAVRPEGSVSTLKIQRTERGDSAVYLCASSEGLDVLTFGAGSRLTVL.